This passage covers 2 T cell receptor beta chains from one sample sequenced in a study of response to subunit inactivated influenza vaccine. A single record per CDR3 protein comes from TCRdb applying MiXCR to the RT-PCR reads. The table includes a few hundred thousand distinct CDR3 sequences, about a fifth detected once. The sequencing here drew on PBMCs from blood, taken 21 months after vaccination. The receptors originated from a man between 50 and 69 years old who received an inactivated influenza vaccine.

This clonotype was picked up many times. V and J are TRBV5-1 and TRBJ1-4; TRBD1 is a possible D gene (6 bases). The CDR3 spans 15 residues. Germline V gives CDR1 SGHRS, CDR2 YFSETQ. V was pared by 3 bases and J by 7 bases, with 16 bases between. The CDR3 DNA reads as TGCGCCAGCAGCTCGACCGGGACAAAAAGTGAAAAACTGTTTTTT. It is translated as CASSSTGTKSEKLFF. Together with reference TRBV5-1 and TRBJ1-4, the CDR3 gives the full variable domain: KAGVTQTPRYLIKTRGQQVTLSCSPISGHRSVSWYQQTPGQGLQFLFEYFSETQRNKGNFPGRFSGRQFSNSRSEMNVSTLELGDSALYLCASSSTGTKSEKLFFGSGTQLSVL.

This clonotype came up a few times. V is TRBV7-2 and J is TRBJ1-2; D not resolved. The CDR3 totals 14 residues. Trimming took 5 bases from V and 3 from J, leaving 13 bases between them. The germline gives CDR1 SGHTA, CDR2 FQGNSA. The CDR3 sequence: CASSPGPTYYGYTF. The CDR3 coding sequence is TGTGCCAGCAGCCCAGGACCGACGTACTATGGCTACACCTTC.